This T cell receptor beta chain was recorded in a study of spatial heterogeneity in lung cancer. Points from the study as a whole: Counts of expanded intratumoral alpha and beta TCRs tracked tumor mutation counts.

This CDR3 is 13 amino acids long. Trimming took off 5 bases at V and 10 bases at J, with 15 bases between the two ends. Germline assignment: CDR1 SGHTA and CDR2 FQGTGA. Time point meaning: sample taken at primary tumor resection. As to this clonotype: Its antigen is undetermined. The library was designed around alpha chains, so this beta chain is a stray read whose abundance carries little weight.

TCRdb processed the 5' RACE reads anew with MiXCR; each CDR3 protein has one entry. The table includes 950 to 1,500 distinct CDR3 sequences, approximately 32% detected once. This TCR was recovered from a male donor with early-stage non-small cell lung cancer. The chain has TRBV7-3 and TRBJ2-1, with a tentative D call TRBD2 (5 bases). Here the sequenced sample was lung tumor tissue, taken at surgery. The CDR3 reads CASSNDGIGEQFF. In DNA, the CDR3 is TGTGCCAGCAGCAACGACGGGATTGGGGAGCAGTTCTTC. Supplemented by reference TRBV7-3 and TRBJ2-1, the full variable domain reads GAGVSQTPSNKVTEKGKYVELRCDPISGHTALYWYRQSLGQGPEFLIYFQGTGAADDSGLPNDRFFAVRPEGSVSTLKIQRTERGDSAVYLCASSNDGIGEQFFGPGTRLTVL.